These 4 T cell receptor beta chains share one sample of origin, sequenced in a study of OX40 agonist ivuxolimab in advanced cancers. Profiling relied on immunoSEQ multiplex PCR, and the TCRdb table lists in-frame clones only, not all of them. In the table there are about 49,000 clones, just under 95% of which are singletons. This material consisted of CD4+ or CD8+ T cells sorted from blood, taken in a trial of the OX40 agonist ivuxolimab. These TCRs come from an adult with an advanced solid tumor such as melanoma, head and neck, liver or kidney cancer.

This clone appeared a single time. This CDR3 reads CASSLGFGQPQHF. The CDR3 region has the DNA TGTGCCAGCAGCTTAGGGTTCGGGCAGCCCCAGCATTTT. The chain uses TRBV11-3 and TRBJ1-5; D is undetermined. The germline V and J ends were trimmed by 1 base and 7 bases, with 8 bases remaining between them. The CDR3 sequence is 13 residues long. In germline, CDR1 is SGHNT, CDR2 YENEEA.

This rearrangement joins TRBV29-1 to TRBJ2-7, with TRBD2 matching 15 bases. The CDR3 totals 16 residues. J was trimmed by 3 bases and V by 5 bases; bases with no gene match: 8. The V gene's germline CDR1 is SQVTM and CDR2 ANQGSEA. CDR3 coding DNA: TGCAGCGTTTACTGGACTAGCGGGAGGGGAAACTACGAGCAGTACTTC. Amino acid sequence: CSVYWTSGRGNYEQYF.

The V call is TRBV28, the J call TRBJ1-1, with D uncertain. CDR1 and CDR2 from the germline V gene are MDHEN and SYDVKM. V gave up 1 base and J gave up 0 bases, with 12 bases separating them. The CDR3 sequence is 16 residues long. CDR3 sequence (DNA): TGTGCCAGCAGTTTATCTTATGGAGCCATGAACACTGAAGCTTTCTTT. Its translation is CASSLSYGAMNTEAFF.

This chain connects TRBV4-3 to TRBJ2-1; perhaps TRBD2 as D (6 bases). CDR3 size: 15 residues. Germline V CDR1 and CDR2: LGHNA, YSLEER. V lost 2 bases and J 8 bases, leaving 16 bases between the germline ends. The CDR3 loop is CASSQRVGRADEQFF. The CDR3 DNA sequence: TGCGCCAGCAGCCAACGGGTCGGGAGAGCGGATGAGCAGTTCTTC.